Listed below are T cell receptor beta chains from one sample, sequenced in a study of cytomegalovirus exposure and HLA in healthy donors. The data were produced by immunoSEQ multiplex PCR, yet TCRdb's version contains in-frame clones alone and is incomplete. This table has 90,000 to 140,000 clones, under 85% appearing once. Specimen: PBMCs. The receptors here all came from a man in his forties in good health and CMV-seronegative. CDR3s include the opening cysteine and the closing phenylalanine or tryptophan. Fields, in order: clone size, J gene, D gene, V gene, CDR3 protein, CDR3 DNA. D genes are given only for firm matches. Where a row states a size, it is once, few, many or the class of an expanded clone; other rows omit it.

clone_size: NA; j_call: TRBJ1-3; d_call: NA; v_call: TRBV28; cdr3_aa: CASSLGGAGNTIYF; cdr3_nt: TGTGCCAGCAGTTTGGGGGGGGCTGGAAACACCATATATTTT
clone_size: NA; j_call: TRBJ1-4; d_call: TRBD1; v_call: TRBV7-9; cdr3_aa: CASRAEDRVEKLFF; cdr3_nt: TGTGCCAGCAGGGCTGAGGACAGGGTTGAAAAACTGTTTTTT
clone_size: NA; j_call: TRBJ2-1; d_call: TRBD1; v_call: TRBV10-2; cdr3_aa: CASSVGQPNEQFF; cdr3_nt: TGCGCCAGCAGTGTGGGACAGCCCAATGAGCAGTTCTTC
clone_size: NA; j_call: TRBJ2-7; d_call: TRBD1; v_call: TRBV7-2; cdr3_aa: CASSTRQGALYEQYF; cdr3_nt: TGTGCCAGCAGCACCAGACAGGGGGCATTGTACGAGCAGTACTTC
clone_size: once; j_call: TRBJ2-7; d_call: TRBD1; v_call: TRBV5-1; cdr3_aa: CASSFGQGSYEQYF; cdr3_nt: TGCGCCAGCAGCTTTGGACAGGGCTCCTACGAGCAGTACTTC
clone_size: NA; j_call: TRBJ1-2; d_call: TRBD1; v_call: TRBV10-3; cdr3_aa: CAISAGTAYGYTF; cdr3_nt: TGTGCCATCAGCGCCGGGACAGCCTATGGCTACACCTTC
clone_size: once; j_call: TRBJ2-1; d_call: TRBD2; v_call: TRBV28; cdr3_aa: CASSLSGKSGGWGEQFF; cdr3_nt: TGTGCCAGCAGTTTATCAGGGAAGAGCGGGGGCTGGGGGGAGCAGTTCTTC
clone_size: NA; j_call: TRBJ1-4; d_call: TRBD1; v_call: TRBV6-5; cdr3_aa: CASSYGTGVEKLFF; cdr3_nt: TGTGCCAGCAGTTACGGGACAGGGGTAGAAAAACTGTTTTTT
clone_size: NA; j_call: TRBJ2-1; d_call: TRBD2; v_call: TRBV7-2; cdr3_aa: CASSSNSGSPKFF; cdr3_nt: TGTGCCAGCAGCTCCAATAGCGGGAGTCCAAAGTTCTTC
clone_size: NA; j_call: TRBJ2-3; d_call: TRBD1; v_call: TRBV11-2; cdr3_aa: CASSLETDRGRMDTQYF; cdr3_nt: TGTGCCAGCAGCTTAGAGACTGACAGGGGGCGCATGGATACGCAGTATTTT
clone_size: NA; j_call: TRBJ2-2; d_call: NA; v_call: TRBV4-1; cdr3_aa: CASSPDTGELFF; cdr3_nt: TGCGCCAGCAGCCCAGACACCGGGGAGCTGTTTTTT
clone_size: NA; j_call: TRBJ1-2; d_call: NA; v_call: TRBV5-8; cdr3_aa: CASSLDLNRPNYGYTF; cdr3_nt: TGTGCCAGCAGCTTGGATTTGAACAGACCTAACTATGGCTACACCTTC
clone_size: NA; j_call: TRBJ2-5; d_call: TRBD1; v_call: TRBV6-5; cdr3_aa: CASSSPKTGGGETQYF; cdr3_nt: TGTGCCAGCAGTTCCCCCAAGACAGGGGGCGGAGAGACCCAGTACTTC
clone_size: NA; j_call: TRBJ2-3; d_call: NA; v_call: TRBV19; cdr3_aa: CASSQGGTDTQYF; cdr3_nt: TGTGCCAGTAGTCAGGGAGGAACAGATACGCAGTATTTT